The entry that follows covers one T cell receptor (beta chain) sequence. Produced via immunoSEQ multiplex PCR; TCRdb's table is partial and in-frame only. The sample lists a few hundred thousand clones; around 82% were seen once. This entry comes from a study of blood T cell repertoires in COVID-19. This receptor was taken from a middle-aged man who had recovered from COVID-19. Sample: PBMCs or T cells enriched from blood (not recorded which).

CDR3 nucleotides: TGTGCCAGCAGTCCAATCGCTGTCGGGTACGAGCAGTACTTC. This codes for CASSPIAVGYEQYF. This chain connects TRBV28 to TRBJ2-7; D is unclear. The germline CDR1 and CDR2 sequences are MDHEN and SYDVKM. The CDR3 loop spans 14 amino acids. V lost 5 bases and J 4 bases, leaving 15 bases between the germline ends.